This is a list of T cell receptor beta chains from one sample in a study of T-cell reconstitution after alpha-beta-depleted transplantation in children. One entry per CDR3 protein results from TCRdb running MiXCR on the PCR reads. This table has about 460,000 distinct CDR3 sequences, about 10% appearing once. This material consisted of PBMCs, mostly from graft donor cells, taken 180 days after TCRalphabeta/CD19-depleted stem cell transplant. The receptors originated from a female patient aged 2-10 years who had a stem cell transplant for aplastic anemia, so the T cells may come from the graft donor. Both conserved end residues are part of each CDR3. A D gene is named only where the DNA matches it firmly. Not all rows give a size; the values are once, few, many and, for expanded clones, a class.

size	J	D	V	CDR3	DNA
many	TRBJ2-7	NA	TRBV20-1	CSARAPQGYEQYF	TGCAGTGCTAGAGCGCCACAGGGTTACGAGCAGTACTTC
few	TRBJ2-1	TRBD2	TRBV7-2	CASSLAGGPLGNEQFF	TGTGCCAGCAGCCTAGCGGGAGGGCCTCTGGGCAATGAGCAGTTCTTC
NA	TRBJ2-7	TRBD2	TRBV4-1	CASSQVRPSGRAANEQYF	TGCGCCAGCAGCCAAGTGCGACCTAGCGGGAGGGCCGCAAATGAGCAGTACTTC
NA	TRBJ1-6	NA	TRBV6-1	CASTGVTRDNSPLHF	TGTGCCAGCACCGGGGTGACAAGAGATAATTCACCCCTCCACTTT
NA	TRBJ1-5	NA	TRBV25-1	CASQEGSRPQHF	TGTGCCAGCCAAGAAGGTTCCCGGCCCCAGCATTTT
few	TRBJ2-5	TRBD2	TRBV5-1	CASSSRTSGMETQYF	TGCGCCAGCAGCTCGAGGACTAGCGGGATGGAGACCCAGTACTTC
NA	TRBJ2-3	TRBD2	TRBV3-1	CASSQDTSAFTDTQYF	TGTGCCAGCAGCCAAGATACTAGCGCCTTCACAGATACGCAGTATTTT
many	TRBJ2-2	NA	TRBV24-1	CATSDLSLGSVRTGELFF	TGTGCCACCAGTGATTTGAGTTTGGGTAGCGTGAGAACCGGGGAGCTGTTTTTT
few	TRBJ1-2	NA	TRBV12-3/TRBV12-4	CASSLPGLGYTF	TGTGCCAGCAGTTTACCCGGGTTAGGCTACACCTTC
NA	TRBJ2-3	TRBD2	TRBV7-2	CASSFDGGADTQYF	TGTGCCAGCAGCTTCGACGGGGGGGCAGATACGCAGTATTTT
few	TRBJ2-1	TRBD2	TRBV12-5	CASGLPTWREGHSTYNEQFF	TGTGCTAGTGGTCTTCCGACTTGGCGGGAGGGCCATTCCACCTACAATGAGCAGTTCTTC
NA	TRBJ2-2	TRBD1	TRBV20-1	CSARDRRDSGTGELFF	TGCAGTGCTAGAGATCGAAGGGACAGTGGGACCGGGGAGCTGTTTTTT
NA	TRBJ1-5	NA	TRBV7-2	CASSSPAQPQHF	TGTGCCAGCAGCTCACCAGCGCAGCCCCAGCATTTT
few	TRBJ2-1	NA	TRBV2	CASRQNPYNEQFF	TGTGCCAGCAGACAGAACCCCTACAATGAGCAGTTCTTC
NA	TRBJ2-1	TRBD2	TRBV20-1	CSARGLALRNEQFF	TGCAGTGCTAGAGGACTAGCGCTTCGAAATGAGCAGTTCTTC
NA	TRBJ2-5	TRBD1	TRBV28	CASSRRTGVGQTQYF	TGTGCCAGCAGTCGACGGACAGGGGTGGGGCAGACCCAGTACTTC
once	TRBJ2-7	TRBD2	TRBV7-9	CASSPHLLAGGPREQYF	TGTGCCAGCAGCCCGCACCTACTAGCGGGAGGGCCGAGGGAGCAGTACTTC
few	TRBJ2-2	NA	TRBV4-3	CASSQGGAWAVGELFF	TGCGCCAGCAGCCAAGGTGGGGCCTGGGCGGTCGGGGAGCTGTTTTTT
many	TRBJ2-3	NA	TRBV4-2	CASSQDGSPSGRISDTQYF	TGTGCCAGCAGCCAAGATGGATCCCCTAGTGGGAGAATATCAGATACGCAGTATTTT
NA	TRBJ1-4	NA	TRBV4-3	CASSPGIANEKLFF	TGCGCCAGCAGCCCGGGGATAGCTAATGAAAAACTGTTTTTT
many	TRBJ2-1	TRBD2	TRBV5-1	CASSLESGLAGGEQFF	TGCGCCAGCAGCTTGGAATCGGGACTAGCGGGAGGTGAGCAGTTCTTC
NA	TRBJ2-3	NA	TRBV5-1	CASSLAGGFPDTQYF	TGCGCCAGCAGCTTGGCTGGGGGTTTTCCTGATACGCAGTATTTT
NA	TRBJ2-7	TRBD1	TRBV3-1	CASSGYVQGAYEQYF	TGTGCCAGCAGCGGATATGTCCAGGGGGCCTACGAGCAGTACTTC
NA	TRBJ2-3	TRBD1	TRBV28	CASTTPGTGGTDTQYF	TGTGCCAGCACCACCCCCGGGACAGGGGGCACAGATACGCAGTATTTT
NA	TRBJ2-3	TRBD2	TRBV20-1	CSASPAAGRTDTQYF	TGCAGTGCTAGCCCGGCAGCGGGAAGGACAGATACGCAGTATTTT
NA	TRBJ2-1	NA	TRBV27	CASSFKRDHSYNEQFF	TGTGCCAGCAGTTTTAAACGGGATCACTCCTACAATGAGCAGTTCTTC
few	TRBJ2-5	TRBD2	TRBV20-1	CSASLASGGYQETQYF	TGCAGTGCTAGTCTGGCTAGCGGGGGCTACCAAGAGACCCAGTACTTC
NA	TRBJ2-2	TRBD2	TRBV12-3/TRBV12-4	CASSASGTSDPGELFF	TGTGCCAGCAGTGCCTCCGGGACTAGCGACCCCGGGGAGCTGTTTTTT
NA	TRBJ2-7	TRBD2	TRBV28	CASIRRGNPYEQYF	TGTGCCAGCATTAGGCGGGGGAACCCCTACGAGCAGTACTTC
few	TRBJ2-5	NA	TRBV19	CASSSAATGETQYF	TGTGCCAGTAGTTCCGCGGCGACCGGGGAGACCCAGTACTTC
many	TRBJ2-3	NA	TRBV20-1	CSARVDTQYF	TGCAGTGCTAGAGTAGATACGCAGTATTTT
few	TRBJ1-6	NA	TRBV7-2	CASSLVVREFKALHF	TGTGCCAGCAGCTTAGTAGTCAGGGAATTTAAGGCCCTCCACTTT
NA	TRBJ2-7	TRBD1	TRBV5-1	CASSFGTDFSYEQYF	TGCGCCAGCAGCTTCGGGACAGACTTCTCCTACGAGCAGTACTTC
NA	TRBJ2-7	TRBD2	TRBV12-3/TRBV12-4	CTSSLRGGTSGISYEQYF	TGTACCAGCAGTTTAAGGGGGGGGACTAGCGGGATCTCCTACGAGCAGTACTTC
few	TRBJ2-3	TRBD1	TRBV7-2	CASSQMGQVWDTQYF	TGTGCCAGCAGCCAGATGGGACAGGTCTGGGATACGCAGTATTTT
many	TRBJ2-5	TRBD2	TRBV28	CASRPLAGGEETQYF	TGTGCCAGCAGACCCCTAGCGGGGGGAGAAGAGACCCAGTACTTC
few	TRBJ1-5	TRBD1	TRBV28	CASSLTRTGQPQHF	TGTGCCAGCAGTTTAACTCGGACAGGTCAGCCCCAGCATTTT
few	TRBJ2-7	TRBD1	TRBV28	CASSLRGTANYEQYF	TGTGCCAGCAGTTTAAGAGGGACAGCCAACTACGAGCAGTACTTC
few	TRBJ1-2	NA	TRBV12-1	CASSLQISTSWGYTF	TGTGCCAGCAGCTTACAGATTTCGACCTCATGGGGCTACACCTTC
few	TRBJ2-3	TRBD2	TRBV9	CASSVGTSGNTDTQYF	TGTGCCAGCAGCGTGGGGACTAGCGGGAACACAGATACGCAGTATTTT